This entry describes one TCR beta chain. Its antigen is unknown. These data belong to a study of T cells in localized non-small cell lung cancer. Findings and caveats of the study: Within adjacent lung there appeared a median approximately 59 of the top 100 tumor clones.

There are 15 residues in the CDR3. From germline, CDR1 is SGHVS and CDR2 FQNEAQ. The V end was cut by 5 bases, the J end by 2 bases, with 15 bases between. Sequencing was performed with immunoSEQ multiplex PCR; in TCRdb, only in-frame clones are kept and a portion is missing. The sample lists some 90,000 clones; roughly 87% were seen once. The V and J genes are TRBV7-8 and TRBJ2-5; D possibly corresponds to TRBD1 (6 bases). This receptor was obtained from a man aged 40 to 69 with stage I squamous cell lung carcinoma. The specimen was peripheral blood, collected before any cancer treatment. The chain's CDR3 is CASSTRSDRQETQYF. For the CDR3, the DNA is TGTGCCAGCAGCACCCGATCGGACAGACAAGAGACCCAGTACTTC.